A selection of T cell receptor beta chains follows, all from one sample in a study of a mutant IDH1 vaccine in newly diagnosed glioma. Which antigens these TCRs recognize remains unknown. TCRdb's copy holds only in-frame clones and misses some; the assay was immunoSEQ multiplex PCR. The sample includes tens of thousands of clones, roughly 80% seen only once; the top ten take around 28%. Sequences were derived from PBMCs, sampled from a glioma patient whose treatment included an IDH1 peptide vaccine. The source is a young man with glioma. Both conserved end residues are part of each CDR3.

V gene: TRBV2; J gene: TRBJ2-7; CDR3 protein: CASTLGAEGEQYF
V gene: TRBV6-5; J gene: TRBJ1-1; CDR3 protein: CASSSEPGGDTEAFF
V gene: TRBV6-5; J gene: TRBJ2-7; CDR3 protein: CASSAMAPYEQYF
V gene: TRBV7-2; J gene: TRBJ2-2; CDR3 protein: CASSPKGLAGTNTGELFF
V gene: TRBV30; J gene: TRBJ1-6; CDR3 protein: CAWSMSSGTGFSPLHF
V gene: TRBV9; J gene: TRBJ1-1; CDR3 protein: CASSVDRNTEAFF
V gene: TRBV10-1; J gene: TRBJ2-7; CDR3 protein: CASSTGFQPTSEQYF
V gene: TRBV7-5; J gene: TRBJ1-3; CDR3 protein: CVRSCDLQPLSSGNTIYF
V gene: TRBV5-1; J gene: TRBJ2-4; CDR3 protein: CASSSTEDNIQYF
V gene: TRBV18; J gene: TRBJ1-5; CDR3 protein: CASSVGTGNSNQPQHF
V gene: TRBV19; J gene: TRBJ2-7; CDR3 protein: CASSDSLREVSYEQYF
V gene: TRBV4-2; J gene: TRBJ2-1; CDR3 protein: CASSPEMTSGRGEQFF
V gene: TRBV5-5; J gene: TRBJ1-5; CDR3 protein: CASRSGTADNQPQHF
V gene: TRBV30; J gene: TRBJ1-6; CDR3 protein: CAWSLTGTGDSPLHF
V gene: TRBV5-4; J gene: TRBJ2-7; CDR3 protein: CASSSPSSGIYEQYF
V gene: TRBV11-3; J gene: TRBJ2-1; CDR3 protein: CASSSNEGLAYRNNEQFF
V gene: TRBV7-9; J gene: TRBJ2-3; CDR3 protein: CASSPAGLSTDTQYF
V gene: TRBV5-1; J gene: TRBJ2-1; CDR3 protein: CASSPQTSSIANEQFF
V gene: TRBV29-1; J gene: TRBJ2-3; CDR3 protein: CSSRLAGKTDTQYF
V gene: TRBV4-3; J gene: TRBJ2-7; CDR3 protein: CASSQALTSGYSYEQYF
V gene: TRBV9; J gene: TRBJ1-4; CDR3 protein: CASSAGAPGQLFF
V gene: TRBV18; J gene: TRBJ1-1; CDR3 protein: CASSPQANTEAFF
V gene: TRBV27; J gene: TRBJ1-1; CDR3 protein: CASSYSRDTEAFF
V gene: TRBV2; J gene: TRBJ1-1; CDR3 protein: CASSEQWNTEAFF
V gene: TRBV4-1; J gene: TRBJ1-1; CDR3 protein: CASRLAQTENTEAFF
V gene: TRBV7-9; J gene: TRBJ1-4; CDR3 protein: CASSLPGSGGLREKLFF
V gene: TRBV6-5; J gene: TRBJ1-3; CDR3 protein: CASTSNSGNTIYF
V gene: TRBV6-1; J gene: TRBJ1-5; CDR3 protein: CASSEVWTVHNQPQHF
V gene: TRBV11-2; J gene: TRBJ2-7; CDR3 protein: CASSLGQGLSYEQYF
V gene: TRBV29-1; J gene: TRBJ2-3; CDR3 protein: CSVELPSGTQYF
V gene: TRBV5-1; J gene: TRBJ2-3; CDR3 protein: CASSLEAGSTDTQYF
V gene: TRBV30; J gene: TRBJ2-5; CDR3 protein: CACTRGFGETQYF
V gene: TRBV2; J gene: TRBJ2-5; CDR3 protein: CASGTEGETQYF
V gene: TRBV7-9; J gene: TRBJ1-3; CDR3 protein: CASSSLTGLGSGNTIYF
V gene: TRBV5-4; J gene: TRBJ1-4; CDR3 protein: CASSSHSGLGTNEKLFF
V gene: TRBV11-2; J gene: TRBJ2-3; CDR3 protein: CASSLQGSDTQYF
V gene: TRBV28; J gene: TRBJ2-2; CDR3 protein: CASSHQGRGELFF
V gene: TRBV6-5; J gene: TRBJ1-2; CDR3 protein: CASSDRGGTGYTF
V gene: TRBV5-8; J gene: TRBJ2-3; CDR3 protein: CASSQGGIDTDTQYF
V gene: TRBV7-3; J gene: TRBJ2-7; CDR3 protein: CASSHGVGSGYEQYF
V gene: TRBV5-1; J gene: TRBJ1-4; CDR3 protein: CASSLVSGVHEKLFF
V gene: TRBV25-1; J gene: TRBJ2-3; CDR3 protein: CASSDPRNAGDTQYF
V gene: TRBV11-2; J gene: TRBJ2-5; CDR3 protein: CASRLGGKETQYF
V gene: TRBV4-1; J gene: TRBJ1-3; CDR3 protein: CASSQVSQGDGNTIYF